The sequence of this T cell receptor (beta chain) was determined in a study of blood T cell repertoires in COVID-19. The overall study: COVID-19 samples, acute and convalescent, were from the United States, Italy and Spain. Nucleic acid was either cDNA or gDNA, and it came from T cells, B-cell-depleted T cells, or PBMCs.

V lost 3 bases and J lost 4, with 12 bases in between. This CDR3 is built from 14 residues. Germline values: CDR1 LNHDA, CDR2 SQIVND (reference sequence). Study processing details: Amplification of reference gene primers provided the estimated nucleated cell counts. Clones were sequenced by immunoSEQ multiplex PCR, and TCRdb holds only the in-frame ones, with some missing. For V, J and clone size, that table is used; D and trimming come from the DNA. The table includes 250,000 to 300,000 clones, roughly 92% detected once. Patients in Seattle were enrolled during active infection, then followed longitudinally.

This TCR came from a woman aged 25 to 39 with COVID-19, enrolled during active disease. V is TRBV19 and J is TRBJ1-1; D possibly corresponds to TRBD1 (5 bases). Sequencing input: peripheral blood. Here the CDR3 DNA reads TGTGCCAGTAGTATCACAGGATTGCTCACTGAAGCTTTCTTT. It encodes CASSITGLLTEAFF.